The 26 T cell receptor gamma chains presented below share a single source sample, sequenced in a study of gamma-delta chains in newborns, infants, children. TCRdb applied CATT to the reads for clone calling. The sample lists 3,000 to 4,000 gamma-chain clones, around 61% seen once, with 15% to 20% in the top ten. The source material was blood. The source is a child who was a newborn, infant or young child, either healthy, febrile or measles-vaccinated (not recorded which).

Remarks on this clone: The same CDR3 arises from other DNA sequences in this sample as well. The chain links TRGV2 to TRGJ1 or TRGJ2. TCRdb is silent on the J gene; assignment here came from matching the DNA to germline. This CDR3 comprises 12 residues. Germline V CDR1 and CDR2: EGSNGY, YDSYNSKV. The ends lost 0 bases at V and 9 bases at J; junction bases unmatched: 5. The CDR3 is CATWDGPGKKLF. The CDR3 nucleotides read TGTGCCACCTGGGACGGGCCGGGTAAGAAACTCTTT.

This clone has only one observation. V usage is TRGV3 and J usage is TRGJ1 or TRGJ2. Assignment of the J gene here rests on matching the DNA to germline, because TCRdb gives none. The CDR3 totals 12 residues. CDR1 is VTNTFY and CDR2 is YDVSTARD in the germline V gene (reference sequence). With V trimmed by 5 bases and J by 3 bases, 4 bases remained unmatched. The DNA for the CDR3 is TGTGCCACCTGGGTCTTTTATTATAAGAAACTCTTT. Translation: CATWVFYYKKLF.

A note on this clone: A much larger clonotype is one base distant, so this may be a read error. The sample contains more than one DNA sequence encoding this CDR3. CDR3 residues: CALWEVLELGKKIKVF. The CDR3 DNA reads as TGTGCCTTGTGGGAGGTGCTCGAGTTGGGCAAAAAAATCAAGGTATTT. The chain couples TRGV9 to TRGJP. TCRdb lists no J gene, so it was determined here by aligning the DNA to germline. With V trimmed by 0 bases and J by 7 bases, 3 bases remained unmatched. CDR1 GITISATS and CDR2 ISYDGTV come from the germline V gene (reference sequence). This CDR3 has 16 amino acids.

J is TRGJ1 or TRGJ2 and V is TRGV3. No J segment appears in TCRdb, so it was assigned here by matching the sequence to germline. The CDR3 totals 12 residues. In germline, CDR1 is VTNTFY, CDR2 YDVSTARD (reference sequence). V shed 0 bases and J 12 bases; nucleotides not matched to a gene: 8. Here the CDR3 DNA reads TGTGCCACCTGGGACAGGCGGGTCGGGAAACTCTTT. Translation: CATWDRRVGKLF.

By share, this clone counts as large. The chain recombines TRGV9 with TRGJP. TCRdb offers no J gene call, so here the DNA was matched to germline to obtain one. Germline V gives CDR1 GITISATS, CDR2 ISYDGTV (reference sequence). The CDR3 length is 17 residues. The V segment lost 3 bases and the J segment 5 bases; nucleotides outside the gene matches: 7. CDR3 sequence (DNA): TGTGCCTTGTGGGAGAACCCAAAAGAGTTGGGCAAAAAAATCAAGGTATTT. It specifies CALWENPKELGKKIKVF.

This chain joins TRGV9 and TRGJP. TCRdb supplies no J gene; here it was assigned by aligning the nucleotide sequence to germline. V was pared by 4 bases and J by 8 bases, with 5 bases of the junction left unmatched. The germline V gene has CDR1 GITISATS and CDR2 ISYDGTV (reference sequence). The CDR3 length is 15 residues. The CDR3 sequence is CALWDMKLGKKIKVF. The CDR3 DNA reads TGTGCCTTGTGGGATATGAAGTTGGGCAAAAAAATCAAGGTATTT.

The J gene is TRGJP, the V gene TRGV9. In the absence of a J gene in TCRdb, the DNA was matched to germline to assign it here. CDR3 length: 18 residues. Trimming took 4 bases from V and 1 from J; bases not matched to a gene: 7. Germline CDR1 and CDR2: GITISATS and ISYDGTV (reference sequence). The CDR3 region has the DNA TGTGCCTTGTGGGATCCCGAGGGGCAAGAGTTGGGCAAAAAAATCAAGGTATTT. Its protein product is CALWDPEGQELGKKIKVF.

By sample share, this clone is large (0.1 to 1%). This chain uses TRGV9 with TRGJP. Here the J gene came from matching the DNA to germline, since TCRdb omits it. The V gene end was trimmed by 1 base and the J gene end by 7 bases; junction bases not matched to a gene: 7. The CDR3 totals 17 residues. CDR1 and CDR2 (germline): GITISATS, ISYDGTV (reference sequence). The CDR3, as DNA: TGTGCCTTGTGGGAGGTTGTAGACGAGTTGGGCAAAAAAATCAAGGTATTT. Its protein is CALWEVVDELGKKIKVF.

This clone has more than one count but fewer than ten. V usage is TRGV9 and J usage is TRGJP. Assignment of the J gene here rests on matching the DNA to germline, because TCRdb gives none. With 0 bases clipped from V and 4 bases from J, the junction kept 6 bases outside the gene matches. This CDR3 contains 18 residues. Germline lookup yields CDR1 GITISATS and CDR2 ISYDGTV (reference sequence). CDR3 region: CALWEVGVQELGKKIKVF. The CDR3 nucleotides are TGTGCCTTGTGGGAGGTGGGGGTTCAAGAGTTGGGCAAAAAAATCAAGGTATTT.

V gene TRGV2 combines with J gene TRGJ1 or TRGJ2. Here the J gene came from matching the DNA to germline, since TCRdb omits it. The CDR3 extends over 13 amino acids. The junction had 5 bases not matched to a gene; V was cut back by 3 bases and J by 3 bases. Germline values: CDR1 EGSNGY, CDR2 YDSYNSKV. CDR3 residues: CATWDQGYYKKLF. The DNA of the CDR3 is TGTGCCACCTGGGACCAGGGTTATTATAAGAAACTCTTT.

The rearrangement links TRGV9 to TRGJ1 or TRGJ2. Since TCRdb gives no J gene, matching the DNA to germline was used here to assign it. The CDR3 runs 14 residues. Losses at the gene ends were 10 bases for V and 2 bases for J; bases not matched to a gene: 14. Germline V gene data show CDR1 as GITISATS and CDR2 as ISYDGTV (reference sequence). The CDR3 DNA is TGTGCCTTCTCTCGGGCCGGGGATTATTATAAGAAACTCTTT. Its translation is CAFSRAGDYYKKLF.

The J gene was not called, though the V gene is TRGV9. CDR1 is GITISATS, CDR2 ISYDGTV, per germline (reference sequence). The CDR3 sequence is 15 residues long. CDR3 in DNA: TGTGCCTTGTGGGATCAAGAGTTGGGCAAAAAAATCAGGGTATTT. Protein sequence: CALWDQELGKKIRVF.

V gene TRGV8 combines with J gene TRGJP1. TCRdb leaves out the J gene; it was filled in here by matching the DNA to germline. J gave up 3 bases and V 7 bases, and 2 bases lay outside the gene matches. Germline V CDR1 and CDR2: VENAVY, YDSYNSRV. This CDR3 region has 12 residues. CDR3: CATCATGWFKIF. The CDR3 nucleotides are TGTGCCACCTGCGCCACTGGTTGGTTCAAGATATTT.

This chain links TRGV8 with TRGJP2. The J gene, missing from TCRdb, was assigned here through DNA to germline matching. V trimming: 5 bases; J trimming: 3 bases; junction bases outside the gene matches: 3. This CDR3 has 13 amino acids. CDR1 and CDR2 (germline): VENAVY, YDSYNSRV. The CDR3 is CATWARSDWIKTF. CDR3 bases: TGTGCCACCTGGGCCCGTAGTGATTGGATCAAGACGTTT.

This clone was detected only a few times. V usage is TRGV3 and J usage is TRGJ1 or TRGJ2. TCRdb gives no J gene; it was assigned here by matching the DNA to germline. CDR1 and CDR2 from the germline V gene are VTNTFY and YDVSTARD (reference sequence). Trimming at V came to 0 bases and at J to 8 bases, leaving 7 bases not matched to a gene. CDR3 length: 13 amino acids. CDR3 nucleotides: TGTGCCACCTGGGACAGGACGGGGGATAAGAAACTCTTT. Its translation: CATWDRTGDKKLF.

Comment on this clone: The DNA is left out, because the CDR3 cannot be placed on it with certainty; the CDR3 is given as TCRdb lists it. V gene assignment gives TRGV2, but the J gene was left uncalled. Germline V gene sequence: CDR1 EGSNGY, CDR2 YDSYNSKV. From its first to its last residue, the CDR3 has 28 amino acids. This chain's CDR3 is CATWDDRGSLAVEQHLLSQVSIGRIQHF.

The chain joins TRGV2 to TRGJP2. TCRdb gives no J gene; it was assigned here by matching the DNA to germline. The CDR3 is 14 amino acids. The ends lost 0 bases at V and 7 bases at J; junction bases unmatched: 5. Germline V gives CDR1 EGSNGY, CDR2 YDSYNSKV. The CDR3: CATWDGPDDWIKTF. The CDR3 DNA reads TGTGCCACCTGGGACGGGCCGGATGATTGGATCAAGACGTTT.

This clone was picked up a small number of times. No J gene was called, and the V gene is TRGV4. This CDR3 region has 11 residues. Per germline, CDR1 EGSTGY and CDR2 YDSYTSSV. DNA for the CDR3: TGTGCCACCTGGGATGGCCCGAGGTCGGTCTTT. This encodes CATWDGPRSVF.

In this sample, this clone turned up once. This chain connects TRGV8 to TRGJ1 or TRGJ2. The J gene was not available in TCRdb and was assigned here by matching the DNA to germline segments. With V trimmed by 0 bases and J by 10 bases, 6 bases remained unmatched. The length of the CDR3 is 12 residues. Germline lookup yields CDR1 VENAVY and CDR2 YDSYNSRV. CDR3 sequence reads: CATWDRQAKKLF. CDR3 DNA: TGTGCCACCTGGGATAGGCAGGCCAAGAAACTCTTT.

The chain joins TRGV9 to TRGJP. No J gene was available from TCRdb, and it was assigned here by a germline match of the DNA. The germline CDR1 and CDR2 sequences are GITISATS and ISYDGTV (reference sequence). Losses at the gene ends were 3 bases for V and 8 bases for J; bases not matched to a gene: 4. The CDR3 has 15 residues. The CDR3 loop is CALWEKQLGKKIKVF. CDR3 sequence (DNA): TGTGCCTTGTGGGAGAAGCAGTTGGGCAAAAAAATCAAGGTATTT.

On this clone itself: The same CDR3 is also encoded by other DNA sequences in this sample. This chain links TRGV9 with TRGJP. The J gene, missing from TCRdb, was assigned here through DNA to germline matching. The germline CDR1 and CDR2 sequences are GITISATS and ISYDGTV (reference sequence). V gave up 0 bases and J gave up 7 bases; unmatched junction bases: 6. The CDR3 totals 17 residues. CDR3 in DNA: TGTGCCTTGTGGGAGGTGCAACGGGAGTTGGGCAAAAAAATCAAGGTATTT. As protein: CALWEVQRELGKKIKVF.

In its sample, this clone was seen a few times. The gene calls are TRGV9 and TRGJP. No J segment appears in TCRdb, so it was assigned here by matching the sequence to germline. J lost 9 bases, V lost 0 bases, and 5 bases had no gene match. This CDR3 comprises 16 residues. CDR1 and CDR2 from the germline V gene are GITISATS and ISYDGTV (reference sequence). The CDR3 nucleotides read TGTGCCTTGTGGGAGGTGCACGGGTTGGGCAAAAAAATCAAGGTATTT. It encodes CALWEVHGLGKKIKVF.

The CDR3 sequence is CATWDASSDWIKTF. The CDR3 nucleotides read TGTGCCACCTGGGATGCCAGTAGTGATTGGATCAAGACGTTT. The chain has TRGV4 and TRGJP2. TCRdb lists no J gene, so it was determined here by aligning the DNA to germline. Germline V lookup: CDR1 EGSTGY, CDR2 YDSYTSSV. V lost 2 bases and J lost 2; bases outside the gene matches: 2. The CDR3 sequence is 14 residues long.

This clone is large (0.1 to 1%). The same CDR3 arises from other DNA sequences in this sample as well. The J gene is TRGJP, the V gene TRGV9. Germline matching of the DNA provided the J gene here, since TCRdb leaves it blank. This CDR3 is 16 amino acids long. Per the germline V gene, CDR1 is GITISATS and CDR2 is ISYDGTV (reference sequence). V shed 2 bases and J 4 bases; nucleotides not matched to a gene: 2. This CDR3 reads CALWEAQELGKKIKVF. CDR3 nucleotide sequence: TGTGCCTTGTGGGAGGCTCAAGAGTTGGGCAAAAAAATCAAGGTATTT.

In this sample, this clone turned up a few times. The J gene is TRGJP2, the V gene TRGV2. The J gene is not listed in TCRdb, so it was assigned here from a DNA match to germline. The germline V gene encodes CDR1 EGSNGY and CDR2 YDSYNSKV. The CDR3 consists of 14 residues. Losses at the gene ends were 4 bases for V and 1 base for J; bases not matched to a gene: 3. The CDR3 loop reads CATWEVSSDWIKTF. The CDR3 DNA is TGTGCCACCTGGGAGGTTAGTAGTGATTGGATCAAGACGTTT.

The V gene corresponds to TRGV2; no J gene was called. Germline loops: CDR1 EGSNGY, CDR2 YDSYNSKV. The CDR3 sequence is 12 residues long. The CDR3 reads CATWDGTDKRLF. The CDR3 bases are TGTGCCACCTGGGACGGAACCGATAAGAGACTCTTT.